The clone carrying this TCR beta chain has only a few counts. Trimming shortened V by 1 base and J by 6 bases, and 12 bases separated the two germline ends. The CDR3 runs 14 residues. Germline V CDR1 and CDR2: LGHNA, YSLEER. This entry belongs to a study of radiotherapy plus CTLA-4 blockade in lung cancer. CTLA-4 blockade using ipilimumab, together with focal radiation, was received by patients with chemo-refractory metastatic non-small-cell lung cancer. TCRdb's copy holds only in-frame clones and misses some; the assay was immunoSEQ multiplex PCR. This sample has tens of thousands of clones, with 84% found just once.

The material sequenced was peripheral blood, taken from a patient treated with radiotherapy plus ipilimumab. The J gene is TRBJ1-2, the V gene TRBV4-3; no reliable D call. The clonotype originates from a human donor with non-small cell lung cancer whose response to radiotherapy plus ipilimumab could not be evaluated. The CDR3 sequence is CASSQGNGRDGYTF. CDR3 DNA sequence: TGCGCCAGCAGCCAAGGAAACGGGCGGGATGGCTACACCTTC.